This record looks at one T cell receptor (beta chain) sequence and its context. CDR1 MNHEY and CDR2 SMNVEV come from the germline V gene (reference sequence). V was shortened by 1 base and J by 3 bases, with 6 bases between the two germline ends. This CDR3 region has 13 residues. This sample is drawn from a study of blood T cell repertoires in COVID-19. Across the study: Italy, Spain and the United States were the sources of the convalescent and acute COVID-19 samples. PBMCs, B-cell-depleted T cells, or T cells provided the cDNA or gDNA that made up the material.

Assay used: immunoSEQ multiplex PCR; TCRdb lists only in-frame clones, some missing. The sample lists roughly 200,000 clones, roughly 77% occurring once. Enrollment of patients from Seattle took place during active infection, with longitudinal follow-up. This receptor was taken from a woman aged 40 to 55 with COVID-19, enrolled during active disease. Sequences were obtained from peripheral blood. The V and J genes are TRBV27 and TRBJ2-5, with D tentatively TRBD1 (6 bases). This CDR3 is CASSLYREETQYF. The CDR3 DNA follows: TGTGCCAGCAGTTTATACAGGGAAGAGACCCAGTACTTC.